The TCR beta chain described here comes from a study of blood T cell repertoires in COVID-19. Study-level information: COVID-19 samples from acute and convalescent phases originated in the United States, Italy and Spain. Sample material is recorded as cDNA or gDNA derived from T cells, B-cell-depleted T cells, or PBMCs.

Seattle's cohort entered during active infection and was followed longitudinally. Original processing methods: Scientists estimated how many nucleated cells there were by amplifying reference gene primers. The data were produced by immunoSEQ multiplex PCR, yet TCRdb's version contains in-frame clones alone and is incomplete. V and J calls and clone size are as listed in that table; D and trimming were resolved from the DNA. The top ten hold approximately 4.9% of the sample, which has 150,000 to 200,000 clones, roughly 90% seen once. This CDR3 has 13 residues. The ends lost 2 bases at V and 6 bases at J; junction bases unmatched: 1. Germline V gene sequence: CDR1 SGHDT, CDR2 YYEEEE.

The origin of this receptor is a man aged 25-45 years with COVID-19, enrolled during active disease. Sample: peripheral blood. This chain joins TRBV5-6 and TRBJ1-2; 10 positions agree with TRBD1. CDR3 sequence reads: CASSFGTGDGYTF. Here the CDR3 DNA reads TGTGCCAGCAGCTTCGGGACAGGGGATGGCTACACCTTC.